These 18 T cell receptor beta chains share one sample of origin, sequenced in a study of beta chain features in type 1 diabetes. General study points: All four CD4+ subsets from Type 1 diabetes patients carried moderately but significantly shorter TCRB CDR3s.

The sequenced template was cDNA made from the entire isolated RNA. The protocol was immunoSEQ multiplex PCR, while the TCRdb copy is restricted to in-frame clones and leaves out a portion. The sample consists of about 650,000 clones, around 12% of them appearing once. Their antigen targets remain unknown. The source material was naive CD4+ T cells from blood. These receptors were obtained from a man aged 25-45 years with type 1 diabetes.

This chain uses TRBV7-9 with TRBJ2-5; no reliable D call. This CDR3 has 13 residues. V lost 1 base and J lost 5, with 8 bases in between. The germline CDR1 and CDR2 sequences are SEHNR and FQNEAQ (reference sequence). The CDR3 here is CASSLVFPETQYF. CDR3 DNA sequence: TGTGCCAGCAGCTTAGTGTTTCCTGAGACCCAGTACTTC.

CDR3 region: CSVEWGEETQYF. In nucleotides, the CDR3 is TGCAGCGTTGAGTGGGGGGAAGAGACCCAGTACTTC. J is TRBJ2-5 and V is TRBV29-1; a weak D match, TRBD2 (6 bases). V was shortened by 3 bases and J by 3 bases, with 8 bases between the two germline ends. This CDR3 spans 12 amino acids. Germline CDR1 is SQVTM and CDR2 is ANQGSEA.

This chain links TRBV11-2 with TRBJ2-3, with a tentative D call TRBD2 (6 bases). V lost 4 bases and J 4 bases, leaving 15 bases between the germline ends. CDR3 size: 15 residues. Per the germline V gene, CDR1 is SGHAT and CDR2 is FQNNGV. CDR3 amino acids: CASSSRLVGADTQYF. CDR3 sequence (DNA): TGTGCCAGCAGCTCGAGACTAGTCGGTGCAGATACGCAGTATTTT.

The chain links TRBV12-5 to TRBJ1-2; no definite D call. V was pared by 7 bases and J by 0 bases, with 3 bases between. There are 11 residues in the CDR3. CDR1 LGHNT and CDR2 FRNRAP come from the germline V gene. This CDR3 reads CASEANYGYTF. CDR3 nucleotides: TGTGCTAGTGAAGCTAACTATGGCTACACCTTC.

The sample holds a few counts of this clone. The CDR3 DNA sequence: TGCGCCAGCAGTAGGGACCGAGGACATGAGCAGTTCTTC. Translation: CASSRDRGHEQFF. The rearrangement joins TRBV5-1 to TRBJ2-1; D tentatively fits TRBD1 or TRBD2 (5 bases each). Trimming stripped 5 bases from V and 8 bases from J, with 14 bases between. The germline V gene has CDR1 SGHRS and CDR2 YFSETQ. The CDR3 consists of 13 residues.

The J gene is TRBJ2-5, the V gene TRBV10-3; a weak D match, TRBD1 (6 bases). CDR3 size: 15 residues. Germline lookup yields CDR1 ENHRY and CDR2 SYGVKD. V was shortened by 6 bases and J by 0 bases, with 14 bases between the two germline ends. CDR3 residues: CAIRGAFGDQETQYF. CDR3 nucleotide sequence: TGTGCCATCAGGGGGGCGTTTGGGGACCAAGAGACCCAGTACTTC.

A remark on this clone: Other DNA sequences in the same sample also yield this CDR3. This chain links TRBV5-1 with TRBJ1-5; D gene uncertain. Germline V CDR1 and CDR2: SGHRS, YFSETQ. V lost 2 bases and J 4 bases, leaving 7 bases between the germline ends. CDR3 length: 13 residues. CDR3 loop: CASSFGENQPQHF. The CDR3, as DNA: TGCGCCAGCAGCTTCGGAGAAAATCAGCCCCAGCATTTT.

For the CDR3, the DNA is TGCGCCAGCAGCCAAGAAAGGGGCAGTCATTCCTACAATGAGCAGTTCTTC. This sequence encodes CASSQERGSHSYNEQFF. The chain is built from TRBV4-3 and TRBJ2-1; D possibly corresponds to TRBD1 (5 bases). There are 17 residues in the CDR3. V was cut by 0 bases and J by 1 base, with 13 bases left in between. CDR1 and CDR2 from the germline V gene are LGHNA and YSLEER.

This chain links TRBV10-3 with TRBJ1-5; D is perhaps TRBD1 (6 bases). V lost 3 bases, J lost 0 bases, and 12 bases lay in between. This CDR3 is 16 amino acids long. Germline V gene sequence: CDR1 ENHRY, CDR2 SYGVKD. The DNA of the CDR3 is TGTGCCATCAGTGAATCTCGACAGGATAGCAATCAGCCCCAGCATTTT. This gives the protein CAISESRQDSNQPQHF.

V is TRBV6-5 and J is TRBJ2-3; no clear D gene. The V and J ends lost 5 bases and 0 bases respectively, with 9 bases between them. CDR1 is MNHEY, CDR2 SVGAGI, per germline. The CDR3 length is 14 residues. DNA for the CDR3: TGTGCCAGCAGTGAGGCCCTCAGCACAGATACGCAGTATTTT. This codes for CASSEALSTDTQYF.

Of note for this clone: Compared with germline, one end of the junction differs, possibly owing to a read error. The chain uses TRBV27 and TRBJ2-1; TRBD1 is a possible D gene (5 bases). The CDR3 extends over 15 amino acids. Germline V lookup: CDR1 MNHEY, CDR2 SMNVEV (reference sequence). In DNA form, the CDR3 reads TGTGCCGGCAGCTCAGGACAACACTCCTACAATGAGCAGTTCTTC. Protein sequence: CAGSSGQHSYNEQFF.

The V and J genes are TRBV7-2 and TRBJ2-1, with TRBD2 matching 10 bases. V lost 3 bases to trimming and J lost 7 bases; unmatched junction nucleotides: 3. This CDR3 contains 14 residues. The germline gives CDR1 SGHTA, CDR2 FQGNSA. The CDR3 coding sequence is TGTGCCAGCAGCTTGGGGACTAGCGAAAATGAGCAGTTCTTC. Amino acids: CASSLGTSENEQFF.

A few counts support this clone. CDR3 loop: CASRARDIAEKLFF. Written as DNA, the CDR3 is TGTGCCAGCAGAGCTAGGGACATAGCTGAAAAACTGTTTTTT. The chain recombines TRBV2 with TRBJ1-4; D may be TRBD1 (6 bases). Per germline, CDR1 SNHLY and CDR2 FYNNEI. The CDR3 loop spans 14 amino acids. Trimming removed 6 bases at V and 7 bases at J, with 15 bases between.

This chain's CDR3 is CASSVEESGGSYNEQFF. The CDR3, as DNA: TGTGCCAGCAGCGTAGAGGAGTCAGGGGGCTCCTACAATGAGCAGTTCTTC. V usage is TRBV9 and J usage is TRBJ2-1; 7 nucleotides align to TRBD1. The trim removed 0 bases at V and 0 bases at J, leaving 6 bases unmatched. The CDR3 has 17 amino acids. CDR1 is SGDLS, CDR2 YYNGEE, per germline.

This chain links TRBV6-5 with TRBJ1-2; 8 bases agree with TRBD1. Germline lookup yields CDR1 MNHEY and CDR2 SVGAGI. The ends lost 9 bases at V and 6 bases at J; junction bases unmatched: 9. The CDR3 sequence is 13 residues long. Here the CDR3 DNA reads TGTGCCAGTCGATCGACAGGGGCTCATGGCTACACCTTC. Amino acid sequence: CASRSTGAHGYTF.

The chain uses TRBV5-1 and TRBJ2-2, with D tentatively TRBD2 (6 bases). The CDR3 spans 14 residues. The V and J ends lost 0 bases and 6 bases respectively, with 9 bases between them. The germline V gene has CDR1 SGHRS and CDR2 YFSETQ. CDR3 DNA: TGCGCCAGCAGCTTGGCGACGGGAGCCGGGGAGCTGTTTTTT. The encoded protein is CASSLATGAGELFF.

The sample holds a few counts of this clone. The chain joins TRBV7-2 to TRBJ1-2; D is unclear. The CDR3 has 15 amino acids. Trimming pared 4 bases from V and 4 bases from J, leaving 16 bases between. Germline V gene data show CDR1 as SGHTA and CDR2 as FQGNSA. CDR3: CASSSYNGPTYGYTF. In DNA form, the CDR3 reads TGTGCCAGCAGCTCCTACAACGGACCGACCTATGGCTACACCTTC. Supplemented by reference TRBV7-2 and TRBJ1-2, the full variable domain reads GAGVSQSPSNKVTEKGKDVELRCDPISGHTALYWYRQSLGQGLEFLIYFQGNSAPDKSGLPSDRFSAERTGGSVSTLTIQRTQQEDSAVYLCASSSYNGPTYGYTFGSGTRLTVV.

The chain couples TRBV5-6 to TRBJ1-1; 10 positions match TRBD1. This CDR3 comprises 18 residues. J lost 4 bases, V lost 1 base, and 13 bases had no gene match. Per the germline V gene, CDR1 is SGHDT and CDR2 is YYEEEE. In DNA, the CDR3 is TGTGCCAGCAGCTTGTCTGCTTTCGGGACAGGGGTGAGCACTGAAGCTTTCTTT. This sequence encodes CASSLSAFGTGVSTEAFF.